Below, 11 T cell receptor beta chains from the same sample are listed, as sequenced in a study of glioma-infiltrating T cells after dendritic cell vaccination. The method was immunoSEQ multiplex PCR; TCRdb's version includes in-frame clones alone and lacks a portion of them. This sample yields tens of thousands of clones, of which 87% are seen a single time; 2% to 2.5% belongs to the top ten. The time point here: after dendritic cell vaccination, including at tumor progression/relapse. Source: blood, taken after dendritic cell vaccination. All receptors come from a human donor with glioblastoma.

The rearrangement joins TRBV18 to TRBJ1-2, with 10 bases aligning to TRBD1. After removal of 8 bases from V and 8 bases from J, the junction contained 5 bases not matched to a gene. Germline assignment: CDR1 KGHSH and CDR2 LQKENI. There are 12 residues in the CDR3. CDR3 nucleotide sequence: TGTGCCAGCCGACAGGGGGCCGAAGGCTACACCTTC. Translating gives CASRQGAEGYTF.

CDR3 residues: CASSDRYSNQPQHF. DNA of the CDR3: TGTGCCAGTAGTGACAGATATAGCAATCAGCCCCAGCATTTT. The chain joins TRBV19 to TRBJ1-5, with D possibly being TRBD1 (5 bases). Germline CDR1 reads LNHDA; CDR2 reads SQIVND (reference sequence). The CDR3 has 14 residues. The V end lost 5 bases, the J end lost 0 bases, and 8 bases lay between the germline ends. Combining the CDR3 with reference TRBV19 and TRBJ1-5 gives the whole variable domain DGGITQSPKYLFRKEGQNVTLSCEQNLNHDAMYWYRQDPGQGLRLIYYSQIVNDFQKGDIAEGYSVSREKKESFPLTVTSAQKNPTAFYLCASSDRYSNQPQHFGDGTRLSIL.

This chain connects TRBV9 to TRBJ2-3, with a weak D call TRBD2 (5 bases). Germline assignment: CDR1 SGDLS and CDR2 YYNGEE. Trimming pared 4 bases from V and 0 bases from J, leaving 18 bases between. The CDR3 contains 17 residues. The CDR3 loop is CASSTKYGGPSTDTQYF. The CDR3 nucleotides read TGTGCCAGCAGCACCAAATACGGCGGGCCTAGCACAGATACGCAGTATTTT.

The J gene is TRBJ1-2, the V gene TRBV5-1; unclear D gene. The CDR3 consists of 14 residues. From germline, CDR1 is SGHRS and CDR2 YFSETQ. Trimming removed 0 bases from V and 0 bases from J, with 6 bases in between. The CDR3 bases are TGCGCCAGCAGCTTGGACGGTTCTAACTATGGCTACACCTTC. This encodes CASSLDGSNYGYTF.

The chain joins TRBV6-5 to TRBJ2-7; TRBD2 matches at 9 bases. The V and J ends lost 5 bases and 5 bases, in that order; junction bases with no gene match: 4. Germline CDR1 MNHEY, CDR2 SVGAGI. CDR3 length: 13 residues. CDR3: CASSPGLADEQYF. In nucleotides, the CDR3 is TGTGCCAGCAGTCCGGGACTAGCTGACGAGCAGTACTTC.

The chain recombines TRBV14 with TRBJ2-7; tentatively, D is TRBD1 (6 bases). Germline V lookup: CDR1 SGHDN, CDR2 FVKESK. This CDR3 spans 12 amino acids. Trimming stripped 6 bases from V and 9 bases from J, with 15 bases between. In nucleotides, the CDR3 is TGTGCCAGCAGTCATGTGGGGGCAGGGCAGTACTTC. Translating gives CASSHVGAGQYF.

This chain joins TRBV28 and TRBJ1-5; the D is unclear. Deletions cut 3 bases from V and 0 bases from J, with 6 bases between. Germline CDR1 is MDHEN and CDR2 is SYDVKM. The CDR3 has 14 residues. For the CDR3, the DNA is TGTGCCAGCAGTTTGCAGGTTAGCAATCAGCCCCAGCATTTT. It codes for CASSLQVSNQPQHF. The full variable domain, completed using reference TRBV28 and TRBJ1-5, is DVKVTQSSRYLVKRTGEKVFLECVQDMDHENMFWYRQDPGLGLRLIYFSYDVKMKEKGDIPEGYSVSREKKERFSLILESASTNQTSMYLCASSLQVSNQPQHFGDGTRLSIL.

The sample holds one count of this clone. This sequence joins TRBV6-6 and TRBJ1-2; 9 positions match TRBD1. The CDR3 is 14 amino acids. Germline CDR1 MNHNY, CDR2 SVGAGI (reference sequence). V lost 6 bases, J lost 5 bases, and 7 bases stayed unmatched. CDR3 protein: CASSLLGTGYGYTF. The CDR3 region has the DNA TGTGCCAGCAGCCTCCTTGGGACAGGGTATGGCTACACCTTC.

The chain recombines TRBV10-3 with TRBJ1-3; TRBD1 might be the D (5 bases). V lost 10 bases to trimming and J lost 0 bases, with 16 bases between them. CDR3 length equals 15 residues. Germline V gene lookup returns CDR1 ENHRY and CDR2 SYGVKD. This chain's CDR3 is CATRGDSYSGNTIYF. DNA of the CDR3: TGTGCCACTCGGGGGGACTCTTACTCTGGAAACACCATATATTTT.

This clone was detected only a few times. J is TRBJ1-2 and V is TRBV6-1, with D perhaps TRBD1 (6 bases). The CDR3 spans 13 residues. Trimming stripped 8 bases from V and 2 bases from J, with 12 bases between. The V gene's germline CDR1 is MNHNS and CDR2 SASEGT. The CDR3 is CASRDTLNYGYTF. CDR3 coding DNA: TGTGCCAGCCGGGACACCTTAAACTATGGCTACACCTTC.

The rearrangement joins TRBV5-1 to TRBJ2-7, with 8 bases identical to TRBD1. CDR3 length: 17 amino acids. V shed 2 bases and J 4 bases; nucleotides not matched to a gene: 14. Per the germline V gene, CDR1 is SGHRS and CDR2 is YFSETQ. The CDR3 nucleotides read TGCGCCAGCAGCTTAGGACAGGGATCTTTGAAAGGATACGAGCAGTACTTC. It is translated as CASSLGQGSLKGYEQYF. The full variable domain, rest sourced from reference TRBV5-1 and TRBJ2-7, is KAGVTQTPRYLIKTRGQQVTLSCSPISGHRSVSWYQQTPGQGLQFLFEYFSETQRNKGNFPGRFSGRQFSNSRSEMNVSTLELGDSALYLCASSLGQGSLKGYEQYFGPGTRLTVT.